Listed below are T cell receptor beta chains from one sample, sequenced in a study of T-cell memory formation after mild COVID-19. TCRdb reanalysed the 5' RACE reads using MiXCR and keeps one entry per CDR3 protein. In the table there are 200,000 to 300,000 distinct CDR3 sequences, 16% of which are singletons. The sample was PBMCs or a T cell subset sorted from them (not recorded which). The receptors here all came from a man aged 18-30 years who had mild COVID-19 (a few samples of this study predate the infection). Cell type and time point are not known. Both conserved end residues are part of each CDR3. D genes are given only for firm matches. Only part of the rows carry a size: once, few, many, or a class if the clone is expanded.

TRBJ1-5	TRBV6-5	-	TRBD1	CASSYPPRQGAPQPQHF	TGTGCCAGCAGTTACCCCCCCCGACAGGGGGCCCCTCAGCCCCAGCATTTT
TRBJ2-3	TRBV11-2	many	TRBD2	CASTPRLAGETITDTQYF	TGTGCCAGCACCCCTCGACTAGCGGGGGAAACAATTACAGATACGCAGTATTTT
TRBJ2-2	TRBV12-3/TRBV12-4	few	-	CASSRPAGELFF	TGTGCCAGCAGCCGCCCCGCGGGGGAGCTGTTTTTT
TRBJ1-2	TRBV11-2	few	TRBD1	CASSRGTGVMAGYTF	TGTGCCAGCAGCCGCGGGACAGGGGTTATGGCTGGCTACACCTTC
TRBJ2-5	TRBV29-1	many	TRBD2	CSVELTSGGRETQYF	TGCAGCGTTGAGCTAACTAGCGGGGGCAGGGAGACCCAGTACTTC
TRBJ2-3	TRBV7-2	few	-	CASKWHEGTDTQYF	TGTGCCAGCAAATGGCATGAGGGCACAGATACGCAGTATTTT
TRBJ2-5	TRBV11-2	few	-	CASSLERGAETQYF	TGTGCCAGCAGCTTAGAGAGGGGGGCGGAGACCCAGTACTTC
TRBJ1-5	TRBV12-3/TRBV12-4	-	-	CASILEAGPGQPQHF	TGTGCCAGCATTCTAGAGGCAGGGCCCGGGCAGCCCCAGCATTTT
TRBJ1-6	TRBV18	few	-	CASSPRQEGWNSPLHF	TGTGCCAGCTCACCAAGGCAAGAAGGTTGGAATTCACCCCTCCACTTT
TRBJ1-2	TRBV6-2/TRBV6-3	-	-	CASSYPRSEIYGYTF	TGTGCCAGCAGTTACCCCAGATCCGAGATTTATGGCTACACCTTC
TRBJ1-5	TRBV7-6	-	-	CASSPAGKGRQPQHF	TGTGCCAGCAGCCCAGCGGGGAAAGGAAGGCAGCCCCAGCATTTT
TRBJ2-5	TRBV7-2	once	TRBD1	CASSFRGQPPGTQYF	TGTGCCAGCAGCTTCCGGGGACAGCCCCCAGGGACCCAGTACTTC
TRBJ1-1	TRBV5-1	-	-	CASNSAGAEAIAFF	TGCGCCAGCAACTCCGCTGGGGCAGAGGCAATTGCTTTCTTT
TRBJ2-5	TRBV4-2	-	TRBD2	CASSHSGAGGETQYF	TGTGCCAGCAGCCACTCGGGGGCGGGGGGTGAGACCCAGTACTTC
TRBJ2-1	TRBV27	-	TRBD1	CASSRRDRGYEQFF	TGTGCCAGCAGCCGACGGGACAGGGGGTATGAGCAGTTCTTC
TRBJ2-5	TRBV24-1	many	-	CATSPRGETQYF	TGTGCCACCAGTCCTCGCGGAGAGACCCAGTACTTC
TRBJ2-1	TRBV20-1	many	-	CSAREGRQAYNEQFF	TGCAGTGCTCGAGAGGGGAGACAGGCCTACAATGAGCAGTTCTTC
TRBJ2-7	TRBV12-3/TRBV12-4	few	TRBD2	CASSLGGLGEQYF	TGTGCCAGCAGTTTAGGGGGACTAGGGGAGCAGTACTTC
TRBJ2-1	TRBV4-3	-	-	CASSQDRAPSNEQFF	TGCGCCAGCAGCCAAGACAGGGCACCTAGCAATGAGCAGTTCTTC
TRBJ2-1	TRBV6-5	few	-	CASSGGLYNEQFF	TGTGCCAGCAGTGGGGGGTTGTACAATGAGCAGTTCTTC
TRBJ2-3	TRBV4-1	few	-	CASSQDQDTQYF	TGCGCCAGCAGCCAAGATCAGGATACGCAGTATTTT
TRBJ1-2	TRBV7-9	-	-	CASSYEGHGYTF	TGTGCCAGCAGCTACGAGGGGCATGGCTACACCTTC
TRBJ2-5	TRBV5-1	many	TRBD1	CASSFQLTGGQETQYF	TGCGCCAGCAGCTTCCAACTGACAGGGGGCCAAGAGACCCAGTACTTC
TRBJ1-2	TRBV20-1	-	-	CSAERGALGDGYTF	TGCAGTGCTGAGCGGGGGGCATTGGGGGATGGCTACACCTTC
TRBJ2-1	TRBV6-2/TRBV6-3	few	TRBD2	CATNRAGGLYNEQFF	TGTGCGACAAACCGAGCGGGGGGCCTCTACAATGAGCAGTTCTTC
TRBJ2-1	TRBV14	few	TRBD2	CASSQEWLAGFGEQFF	TGTGCCAGCAGCCAAGAGTGGCTAGCGGGGTTCGGTGAGCAGTTCTTC
TRBJ2-5	TRBV20-1	-	TRBD1	CSARQGEETQYF	TGCAGTGCTCGACAGGGTGAAGAGACCCAGTACTTC
TRBJ2-2	TRBV9	-	TRBD2	CASSSEVLAGGDTGELFF	TGTGCCAGCAGCTCGGAAGTGCTAGCGGGGGGAGACACCGGGGAGCTGTTTTTT
TRBJ2-7	TRBV6-4	-	-	CASLWGEQYF	TGTGCCAGCCTTTGGGGTGAGCAGTACTTC
TRBJ2-1	TRBV18	few	-	CASRDLVSEQFF	TGTGCCAGCCGGGACCTCGTCAGCGAGCAGTTCTTC
TRBJ2-2	TRBV6-5	few	-	CASSYSSANTGELFF	TGTGCCAGCAGTTACTCGTCAGCAAACACCGGGGAGCTGTTTTTT
TRBJ1-2	TRBV5-6	once	-	CASSPQVGSYGYTF	TGTGCCAGCAGCCCCCAAGTGGGATCCTATGGCTACACCTTC
TRBJ1-4	TRBV3-1	-	-	CASSHLGEKLFF	TGTGCCAGCAGCCATCTGGGTGAAAAACTGTTTTTT
TRBJ2-3	TRBV11-2	-	-	CASSFRGRLGDTQYF	TGTGCCAGCAGCTTCCGTGGGAGGCTTGGGGATACGCAGTATTTT
TRBJ2-5	TRBV7-2	few	TRBD1	CASEQGAETQYF	TGTGCCAGCGAACAGGGGGCCGAGACCCAGTACTTC
TRBJ1-1	TRBV2	-	-	CASSRAGTTNTEAFF	TGTGCCAGCAGTAGAGCCGGGACAACGAACACTGAAGCTTTCTTT
TRBJ2-1	TRBV6-6	many	-	CASSGTPHNEQFF	TGTGCCAGCAGCGGGACACCCCACAATGAGCAGTTCTTC
TRBJ2-7	TRBV27	-	-	CASGNEQYF	TGTGCCAGCGGGAACGAGCAGTACTTC
TRBJ2-7	TRBV7-6	-	-	CASGFSYEQYF	TGTGCCAGCGGATTTTCCTACGAGCAGTACTTC
TRBJ1-1	TRBV7-8	-	-	CASSLARFPGYTEAFF	TGTGCCAGCAGCTTAGCGCGTTTTCCAGGGTACACTGAAGCTTTCTTT
TRBJ2-5	TRBV5-1	-	-	CASSLGLVGEETQYF	TGCGCCAGCAGCTTGGGACTAGTTGGGGAAGAGACCCAGTACTTC
TRBJ2-2	TRBV4-2	few	TRBD2	CASSRRGLAFGELFF	TGTGCCAGCAGCCGCCGGGGACTAGCTTTCGGGGAGCTGTTTTTT
TRBJ2-1	TRBV7-8	-	TRBD1	CASSISGTGNNEQFF	TGTGCCAGCAGCATCTCCGGGACAGGGAATAATGAGCAGTTCTTC
TRBJ2-5	TRBV28	-	-	CASSKTEYQETQYF	TGTGCCAGCTCCAAGACAGAGTACCAAGAGACCCAGTACTTC
TRBJ2-7	TRBV4-2	-	TRBD1	CASRSGGALSYEQYF	TGTGCCAGCAGGTCAGGGGGCGCGCTATCATACGAGCAGTACTTC
TRBJ2-7	TRBV6-2/TRBV6-3	-	TRBD2	CASSYTSGLYEQYF	TGTGCCAGCAGTTACACTAGCGGGCTCTACGAGCAGTACTTC
TRBJ2-3	TRBV3-1	few	-	CASSQGPPSGDTQYF	TGTGCCAGCAGCCAAGGGCCCCCGAGCGGAGATACGCAGTATTTT
TRBJ2-2	TRBV27	-	TRBD1	CASSPIDRVGELFF	TGTGCCAGCAGTCCAATCGACAGGGTCGGGGAGCTGTTTTTT
TRBJ2-5	TRBV5-6	many	-	CASSLAGGTQETQYF	TGTGCCAGCAGCTTAGCCGGCGGAACCCAAGAGACCCAGTACTTC
TRBJ2-4	TRBV23-1	-	-	CASSQSEALAKNIQYF	TGCGCCAGCAGTCAATCGGAGGCGCTAGCCAAAAACATTCAGTACTTC
TRBJ2-7	TRBV7-2	-	-	CASSLVSSRSSGATYEQYF	TGTGCCAGCAGCTTAGTATCGAGTCGGTCGTCAGGGGCGACCTACGAGCAGTACTTC
TRBJ2-3	TRBV11-3	-	-	CASSLDLVSPQYF	TGTGCCAGCAGCTTAGATCTAGTCTCTCCGCAGTATTTT
TRBJ2-3	TRBV20-1	few	-	CSADQLTPAYLTDTQYF	TGCAGTGCTGACCAACTAACCCCGGCCTACCTCACAGATACGCAGTATTTT
TRBJ2-3	TRBV10-3	few	-	CAITPGLGDTQYF	TGTGCCATCACCCCGGGACTTGGAGATACGCAGTATTTT
TRBJ2-7	TRBV20-1	-	-	CSARVPGAYEQYF	TGCAGTGCTAGAGTCCCGGGGGCCTACGAGCAGTACTTC